The 2 T cell receptor beta chains below come from one sample, sequenced in a study of T cell repertoires in cytomegalovirus infection. Using its own MiXCR run on the reads, TCRdb lists one record per CDR3 protein. This table holds a few hundred thousand distinct CDR3 sequences, more than 20% found once. Sequencing was performed on PBMCs. Receptors were obtained from a human donor in good health (CMV status not recorded). Some clones in this sample may be carry-over from other donors' samples.

This clonotype has just a few counts. The DNA for the CDR3 is TGTGCCAGCAATATTCAGGGGACTGAAGCTTTCTTT. Translating it yields CASNIQGTEAFF. This chain links TRBV28 with TRBJ1-1; tentative D call: TRBD1 (6 bases). This CDR3 has 12 residues. The V end lost 7 bases, the J end lost 5 bases, and 11 bases lay between the germline ends. In germline, CDR1 is MDHEN, CDR2 SYDVKM.

The chain recombines TRBV11-2 with TRBJ1-1; 11 bases align to TRBD1. V gave up 0 bases and J gave up 0 bases; unmatched junction bases: 3. The germline V gene encodes CDR1 SGHAT and CDR2 FQNNGV. This CDR3 spans 17 amino acids. The CDR3 nucleotides read TGTGCCAGCAGCTTAGATCCGGGACAGGGGGTGAACACTGAAGCTTTCTTT. Translated, it gives CASSLDPGQGVNTEAFF.